This TCR beta chain is from a study of T-cell memory formation after mild COVID-19. Overall study: Largely, TCR clusters stayed within a single donor.

There are 17 residues in the CDR3. V lost 4 bases to trimming and J lost 4 bases, with 19 bases between them. Germline V gene sequence: CDR1 MGHRA, CDR2 YSYEKL. Note on this clonotype: Its cognate antigen is unknown.

From the 5' RACE reads, TCRdb called clonotypes with MiXCR, one entry per CDR3 protein. The table has 300,000 to 400,000 distinct CDR3 sequences, around 27% seen once. Study-wide findings and caveats: Pre-infection memory harbored some responding clones, suggesting cross-reactive memory joined.

Material for sequencing was PBMCs or a T cell subset sorted from them (not recorded which). The V gene is TRBV4-1, the J gene TRBJ1-4, with D maybe TRBD1 (6 bases). This receptor was taken from an adult woman who had mild COVID-19 (a few samples of this study predate the infection). Cell type and time point are not known. CDR3 in amino acids: CASSPANAGGGNEKLFF. Written as DNA, the CDR3 is TGCGCCAGCAGCCCCGCGAACGCCGGGGGCGGTAATGAAAAACTGTTTTTT.